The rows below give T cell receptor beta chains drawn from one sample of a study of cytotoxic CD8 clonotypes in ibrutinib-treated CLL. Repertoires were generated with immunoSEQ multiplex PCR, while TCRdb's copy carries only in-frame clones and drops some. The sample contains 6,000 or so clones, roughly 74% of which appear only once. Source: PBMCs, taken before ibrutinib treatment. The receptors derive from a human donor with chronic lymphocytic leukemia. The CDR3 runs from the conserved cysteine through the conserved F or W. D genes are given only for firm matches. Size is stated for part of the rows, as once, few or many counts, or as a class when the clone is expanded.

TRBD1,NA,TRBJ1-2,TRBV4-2,CASRPGQEDEGGYTF,TGTGCCAGCAGACCCGGACAGGAGGACGAAGGAGGCTACACCTTC
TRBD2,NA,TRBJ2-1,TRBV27,CASSLAGGRQFF,TGTGCCAGCAGTCTAGCGGGAGGGCGACAGTTCTTC
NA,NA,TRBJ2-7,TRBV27,CASRGERTGTYEQYF,TGTGCCAGCAGAGGAGAGCGGACTGGAACTTACGAGCAGTACTTC
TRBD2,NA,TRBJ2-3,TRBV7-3,CASSFRAGWGTDTQYF,TGTGCCAGCAGCTTCCGAGCGGGATGGGGCACAGATACGCAGTATTTT
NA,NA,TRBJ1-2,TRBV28,CASSLSTVSYGYTF,TGTGCCAGCAGTTTATCAACGGTTAGCTATGGCTACACCTTC
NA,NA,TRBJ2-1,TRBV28,CASSLGTDSYNEQFF,TGTGCCAGCAGTTTGGGCACAGACTCCTACAATGAGCAGTTCTTC
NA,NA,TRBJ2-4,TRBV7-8,CASSLPLEGTAKNIQYF,TGTGCCAGCAGCCTACCATTGGAGGGGACAGCCAAAAACATTCAGTACTTC
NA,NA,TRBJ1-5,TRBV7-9,CASSAGRGGNQPQHF,TGTGCCAGCAGCGCGGGCAGGGGTGGGAATCAGCCCCAGCATTTT
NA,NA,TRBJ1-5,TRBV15,CATSRGGSNQPQHF,TGTGCCACCAGCAGAGGAGGTAGCAATCAGCCCCAGCATTTT
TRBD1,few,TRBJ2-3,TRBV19,CASTTGVTDTQYF,TGTGCCAGTACCACAGGGGTCACAGATACGCAGTATTTT
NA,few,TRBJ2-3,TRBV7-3,CASSLTGGAQYF,TGTGCCAGCAGCTTAACAGGAGGGGCGCAGTATTTT
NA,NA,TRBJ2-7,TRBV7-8,CASSPGLQLTYEQYF,TGTGCCAGCAGCCCTGGGCTACAGTTAACCTACGAGCAGTACTTC
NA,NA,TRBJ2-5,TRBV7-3,CASSLNPRETQYF,TGTGCCAGCAGCTTAAACCCTCGAGAGACCCAGTACTTC
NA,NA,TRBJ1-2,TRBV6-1,CASSERSGTHTNYGYTF,TGTGCCAGCAGTGAAAGGTCCGGGACACATACTAACTATGGCTACACCTTC
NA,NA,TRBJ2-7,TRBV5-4,CASSPVRGEQYF,TGTGCCAGCAGCCCAGTGCGGGGCGAGCAGTACTTC
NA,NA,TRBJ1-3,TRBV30,CAWTGRGLGSGNTIYF,TGTGCCTGGACGGGGCGAGGGTTAGGCTCTGGAAACACCATATATTTT
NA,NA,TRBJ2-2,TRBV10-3,CASAGRDRVVGGELFF,TGTGCCTCGGCCGGACGGGACCGCGTTGTTGGCGGGGAGCTGTTTTTT
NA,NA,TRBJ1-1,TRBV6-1,CASSVPGVGTEAFF,TGTGCCAGCAGTGTTCCAGGGGTGGGTACTGAAGCTTTCTTT
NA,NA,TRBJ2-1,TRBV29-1,CSVEDTVHSYNEQFF,TGCAGCGTTGAAGATACAGTTCACTCCTACAATGAGCAGTTCTTC
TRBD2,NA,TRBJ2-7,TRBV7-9,CASIPRAGEVYEQYF,TGTGCCAGCATCCCTAGAGCGGGAGAGGTCTACGAGCAGTACTTC
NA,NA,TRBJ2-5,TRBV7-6,CASSLVVTMKETQYF,TGTGCCAGCAGCTTAGTAGTGACTATGAAAGAGACCCAGTACTTC
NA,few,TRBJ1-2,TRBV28,CASSQTGLGRYTF,TGTGCCAGCAGTCAGACAGGTCTAGGTCGCTACACCTTC
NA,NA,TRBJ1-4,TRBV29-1,CSVADSTTNEKLFF,TGCAGCGTCGCCGACAGCACAACTAATGAAAAACTGTTTTTT
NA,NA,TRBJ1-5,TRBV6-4,CASSRDTNQPQHF,TGTGCCAGCAGCCGGGACACAAATCAGCCCCAGCATTTT
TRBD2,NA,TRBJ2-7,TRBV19,CASSITRRETSYEQYF,TGTGCCAGTAGTATAACAAGGCGGGAGACGTCCTACGAGCAGTACTTC
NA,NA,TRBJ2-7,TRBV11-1,CASSLASGHYYEQYF,TGTGCCAGCAGCTTAGCTTCGGGACACTACTACGAGCAGTACTTC
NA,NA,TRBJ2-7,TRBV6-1,CASSEPPGEQYF,TGTGCCAGCAGTGAACCCCCCGGGGAGCAGTACTTC
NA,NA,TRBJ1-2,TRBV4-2,CASSPLGRGVNYGYTF,TGTGCCAGCAGCCCCCTGGGAAGAGGGGTGAACTATGGCTACACCTTC
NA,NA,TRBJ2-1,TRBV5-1,CASNFGELNNEQFF,TGCGCCAGCAATTTCGGAGAATTAAACAATGAGCAGTTCTTC
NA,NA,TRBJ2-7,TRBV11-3,CASSPEQGGGLYEQYF,TGTGCCAGCAGCCCGGAGCAGGGAGGGGGTCTCTACGAGCAGTACTTC
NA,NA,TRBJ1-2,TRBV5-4,CASSLAGVEGYTF,TGTGCCAGCAGCTTGGCGGGGGTCGAGGGCTACACCTTC
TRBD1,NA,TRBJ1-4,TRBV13,CASSSGPGQGDEKLFF,TGTGCCAGCAGCTCAGGGCCGGGACAGGGAGATGAAAAACTGTTTTTT
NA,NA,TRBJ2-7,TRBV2,CASSVSIRNEQYF,TGTGCCAGCAGTGTCTCCATTAGGAACGAGCAGTACTTC
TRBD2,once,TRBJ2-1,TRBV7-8,CASNPLAGSSYNEQFF,TGTGCCAGCAACCCACTAGCGGGAAGCTCCTACAATGAGCAGTTCTTC
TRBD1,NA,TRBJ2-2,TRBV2,CASSGQGETGELFF,TGTGCCAGCAGTGGACAGGGTGAGACCGGGGAGCTGTTTTTT
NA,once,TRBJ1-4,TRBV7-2,CASSPTGTATNEKLFF,TGTGCCAGCAGCCCAACGGGAACCGCAACTAATGAAAAACTGTTTTTT
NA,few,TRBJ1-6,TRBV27,CASSLEGTPEYSPLHF,TGTGCCAGCAGTTTAGAGGGAACACCTGAGTATTCACCCCTCCACTTT
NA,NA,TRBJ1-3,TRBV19,CASSIDLGRAGNTIYF,TGTGCCAGTAGTATAGATCTTGGAAGGGCTGGAAACACCATATATTTT
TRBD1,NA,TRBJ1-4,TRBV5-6,CASSSRDRGEKLFF,TGTGCCAGCAGCTCGCGGGACAGGGGTGAAAAACTGTTTTTT
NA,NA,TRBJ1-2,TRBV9,CASSVEANPNYGYTF,TGTGCCAGCAGCGTAGAGGCAAACCCCAACTATGGCTACACCTTC
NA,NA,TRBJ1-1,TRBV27,CASSLTHMNTEAFF,TGTGCCAGCAGTTTAACACATATGAACACTGAAGCTTTCTTT
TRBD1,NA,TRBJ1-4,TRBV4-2,CASSQVRRQGTRKLFF,TGTGCCAGCAGCCAAGTTCGTAGACAGGGTACTCGAAAACTGTTTTTT
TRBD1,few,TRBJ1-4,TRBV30,CAWSVGTGARGKLFF,TGTGCCTGGAGTGTTGGAACAGGGGCGAGGGGAAAACTGTTTTTT
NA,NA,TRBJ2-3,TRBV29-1,CSTQGPSTDTQYF,TGCAGCACACAGGGCCCCAGCACAGATACGCAGTATTTT
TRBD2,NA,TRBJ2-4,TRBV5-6,CASRWSSGRDIQYF,TGTGCCAGCAGGTGGTCTAGCGGGAGGGACATTCAGTACTTC
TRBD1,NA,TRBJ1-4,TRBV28,CASSPPRGRDEKLFF,TGTGCCAGCAGCCCCCCTAGGGGGCGGGATGAAAAACTGTTTTTT
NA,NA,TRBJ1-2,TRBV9,CASIPSPGNYGYTF,TGTGCCAGCATCCCTTCCCCGGGGAACTATGGCTACACCTTC
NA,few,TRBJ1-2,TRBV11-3,CASSLTWGPNYGYTF,TGTGCCAGCAGCTTAACGTGGGGCCCTAACTATGGCTACACCTTC
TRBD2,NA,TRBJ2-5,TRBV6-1,CASSELAGGPETQYF,TGTGCCAGCAGTGAACTAGCGGGAGGGCCAGAGACCCAGTACTTC
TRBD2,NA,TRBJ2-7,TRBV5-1,CASSYGLAGGLEQYF,TGCGCCAGCAGCTACGGACTAGCGGGAGGGCTCGAGCAGTACTTC
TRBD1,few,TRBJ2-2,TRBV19,CASRGTGYGELFF,TGTGCCAGTAGGGGGACAGGCTACGGGGAGCTGTTTTTT
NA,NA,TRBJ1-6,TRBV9,CASSVSGTNSPLHF,TGTGCCAGCAGCGTATCCGGGACTAATTCACCCCTCCACTTT
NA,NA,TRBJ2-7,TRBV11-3,CASSLDGILNEQYF,TGTGCCAGCAGCTTAGATGGGATTTTGAACGAGCAGTACTTC
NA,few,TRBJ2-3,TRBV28,CASSLPPTDTQYF,TGTGCCAGCAGTTTACCCCCTACAGATACGCAGTATTTT